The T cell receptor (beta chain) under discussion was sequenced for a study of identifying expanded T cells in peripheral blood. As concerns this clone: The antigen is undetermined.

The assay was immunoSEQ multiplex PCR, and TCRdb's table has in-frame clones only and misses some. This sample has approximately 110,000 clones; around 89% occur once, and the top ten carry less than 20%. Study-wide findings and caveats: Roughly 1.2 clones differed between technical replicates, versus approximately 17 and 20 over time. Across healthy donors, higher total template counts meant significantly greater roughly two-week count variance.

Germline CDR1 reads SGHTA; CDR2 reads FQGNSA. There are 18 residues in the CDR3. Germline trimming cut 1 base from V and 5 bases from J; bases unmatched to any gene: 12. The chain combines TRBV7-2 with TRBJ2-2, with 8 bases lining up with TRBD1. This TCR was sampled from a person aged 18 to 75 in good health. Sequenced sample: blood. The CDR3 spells CASSLVFLGDRRTGELFF. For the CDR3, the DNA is TGTGCCAGCAGCTTAGTTTTTTTAGGGGACAGGCGGACCGGGGAGCTGTTTTTT.